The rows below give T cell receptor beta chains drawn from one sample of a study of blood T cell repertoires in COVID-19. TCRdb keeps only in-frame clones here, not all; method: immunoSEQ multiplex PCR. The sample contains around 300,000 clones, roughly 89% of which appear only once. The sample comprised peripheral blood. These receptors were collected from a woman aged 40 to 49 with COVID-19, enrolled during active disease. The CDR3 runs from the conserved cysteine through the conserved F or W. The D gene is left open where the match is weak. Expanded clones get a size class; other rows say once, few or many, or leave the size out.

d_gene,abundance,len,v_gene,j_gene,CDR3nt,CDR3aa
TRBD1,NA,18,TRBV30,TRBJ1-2,TGTGCCTGGGTCCCCACGGGTCCGGACAGGTCAGTGGCGGATGGCTACACCTTC,CAWVPTGPDRSVADGYTF
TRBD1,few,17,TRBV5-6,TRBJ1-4,TGTGCCAGCAGCTTCCGACAACAGGGGGCGAGGGCTGAAAAACTGTTTTTT,CASSFRQQGARAEKLFF
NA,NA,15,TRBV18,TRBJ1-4,TGTGCCAGCTCACCGGGGAGTTCTAGGCGAGAAAAACTGTTTTTT,CASSPGSSRREKLFF
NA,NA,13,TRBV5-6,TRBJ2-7,TGTGCCAGCAGCTATTTGGACAGCCACGAGCAGTACTTC,CASSYLDSHEQYF
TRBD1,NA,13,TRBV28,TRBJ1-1,TGTGCCAGCATATCTCAGGGGGGAACTGAAGCTTTCTTT,CASISQGGTEAFF
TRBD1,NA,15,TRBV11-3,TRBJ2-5,TGTGCCAGCAGCAACGGACAGGGGGCTTATGAGACCCAGTACTTC,CASSNGQGAYETQYF
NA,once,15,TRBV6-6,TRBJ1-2,TGTGCCAGCAGCCCGGCAGGGTCTGGAACCTATGGCTACACCTTC,CASSPAGSGTYGYTF
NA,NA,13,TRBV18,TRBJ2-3,TGTGCCAGCTCACCCCCAGGGGCGAATACGCAGTATTTT,CASSPPGANTQYF
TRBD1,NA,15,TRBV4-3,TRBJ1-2,TGCGCCAGCAGCCCCCGGACAGGGGACCCTTATGGCTACACCTTC,CASSPRTGDPYGYTF
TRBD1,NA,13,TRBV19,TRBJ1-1,TGTGCCGTTACGGGACAGGGAAGCACTGAAGCTTTCTTT,CAVTGQGSTEAFF
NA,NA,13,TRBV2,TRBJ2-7,TGTGCCAGCACCTCGTTCTTGTCCCACGAGCAGTACTTC,CASTSFLSHEQYF
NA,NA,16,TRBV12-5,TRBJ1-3,TGTGCTAGTGGGGATGAAAGGGGGTCCCTCGGAAACACCATATATTTT,CASGDERGSLGNTIYF
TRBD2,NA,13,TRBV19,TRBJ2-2,TGTGCCAGTATCGGGACTAGCGGGAGTACGCTGTTTTTT,CASIGTSGSTLFF
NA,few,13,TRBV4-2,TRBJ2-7,TGTGCCAGCAGCCAAGAGGTTCCCGGCGAGCAGTACTTC,CASSQEVPGEQYF
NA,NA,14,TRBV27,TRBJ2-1,TGTGCCAGCAGTTTGAGTGCAGGGTCTTATGAGCAGTTCTTC,CASSLSAGSYEQFF
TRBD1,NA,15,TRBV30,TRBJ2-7,TGTGCCCGAGTGTCCCCTCCGACAGGGGGCTACGAGCAGTACTTC,CARVSPPTGGYEQYF
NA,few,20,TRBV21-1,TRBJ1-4,TGTGCCAGCAGCCGACTTTATACCCGGGACAGGGAGGATTCTAATGAAAAACTGTTTTTT,CASSRLYTRDREDSNEKLFF
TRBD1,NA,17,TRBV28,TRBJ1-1,TGTGCCAGCAGTCCAGAAGATACGGGACAGAAGAACACTGAAGCTTTCTTT,CASSPEDTGQKNTEAFF
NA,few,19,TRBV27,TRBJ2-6,TGTGCCAGCAGTTCCTGGAAAGGAACTAATCAAGGTGGGGCCAACGTCCTGACTTTC,CASSSWKGTNQGGANVLTF
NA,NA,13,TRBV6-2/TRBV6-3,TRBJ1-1,TGTGCCAGCAGTTACTTCAGGGAAGCTGAAGCTTTCTTT,CASSYFREAEAFF
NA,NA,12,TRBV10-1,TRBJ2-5,TGCGCCAACATGTGGAGCGGAGAGACCCAGTACTTC,CANMWSGETQYF
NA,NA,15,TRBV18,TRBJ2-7,TGTGCCAGCTCACCACTATTCAGGGGCGGCGACGAGCAGTACTTC,CASSPLFRGGDEQYF
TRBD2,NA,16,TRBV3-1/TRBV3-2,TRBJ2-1,TGTGCCAGCAGCCAAGTTCCAGCGGGGGCCTACAATGAGCAGTTCTTC,CASSQVPAGAYNEQFF
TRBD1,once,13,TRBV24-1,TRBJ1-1,TGTGCCACCAGTGCGACAGGGGAAACTGAAGCTTTCTTT,CATSATGETEAFF
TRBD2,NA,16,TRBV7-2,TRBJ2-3,TGTGCCAGCAGCAGTGGGGTAGCGGGAGGGACAGATACGCAGTATTTT,CASSSGVAGGTDTQYF
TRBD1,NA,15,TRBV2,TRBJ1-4,TGTGCCAGCAGTGAGATGGCAGGGGGTAATGAAAAACTGTTTTTT,CASSEMAGGNEKLFF
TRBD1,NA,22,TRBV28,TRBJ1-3,TGTGCCAGCAGTTCCATTCTCCGATTGGGACAGGGGTTGCCTATCTCTGGAAACACCATATATTTT,CASSSILRLGQGLPISGNTIYF
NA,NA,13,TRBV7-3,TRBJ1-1,TGTGCCAGCAGCTTCCAGGGTGAGACTGAAGCTTTCTTT,CASSFQGETEAFF
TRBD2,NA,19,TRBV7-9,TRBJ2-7,TGTGCCAGCAGCGTCGGACTAGCGGGGGGCCCCTTGTCCTCCTACGAGCAGTACTTC,CASSVGLAGGPLSSYEQYF
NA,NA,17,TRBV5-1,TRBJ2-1,TGCGCCAGCAGCCCGCCCCGCAGGGTGACAATACCCAATGAGCAGTTCTTC,CASSPPRRVTIPNEQFF
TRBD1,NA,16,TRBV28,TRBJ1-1,TGTGCCAGCGCAGGGACAGGGGGCGCGGGGAGCACTGAAGCTTTCTTT,CASAGTGGAGSTEAFF
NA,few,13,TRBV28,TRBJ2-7,TGTGCCAGCAGTCCTAACCCGTACGACGAGCAGTACTTC,CASSPNPYDEQYF